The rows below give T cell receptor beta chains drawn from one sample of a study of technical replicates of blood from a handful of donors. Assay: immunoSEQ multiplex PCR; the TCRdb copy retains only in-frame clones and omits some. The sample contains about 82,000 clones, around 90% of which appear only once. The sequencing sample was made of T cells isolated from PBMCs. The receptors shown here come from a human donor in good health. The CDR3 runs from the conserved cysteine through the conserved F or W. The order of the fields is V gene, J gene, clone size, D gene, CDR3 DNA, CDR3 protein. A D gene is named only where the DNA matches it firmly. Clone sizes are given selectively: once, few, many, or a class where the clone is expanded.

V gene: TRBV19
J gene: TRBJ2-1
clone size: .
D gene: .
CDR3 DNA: TGTGCCAGTAAAGTGGGAGTTGGAGGATACTACAATGAGCAGTTCTTC
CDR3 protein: CASKVGVGGYYNEQFF

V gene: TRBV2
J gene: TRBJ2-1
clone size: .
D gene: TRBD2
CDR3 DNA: TGTGCCAGCAGTTTGATCCCTAGCGGGAGCAATGAGCAGTTCTTC
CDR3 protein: CASSLIPSGSNEQFF

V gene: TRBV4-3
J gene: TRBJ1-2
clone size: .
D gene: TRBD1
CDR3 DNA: TGCGCCAGCAGCCAAGTGGAGGACAGGGGTTATGGCTACACCTTC
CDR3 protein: CASSQVEDRGYGYTF

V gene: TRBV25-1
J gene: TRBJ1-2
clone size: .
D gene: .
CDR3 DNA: TGTGCCAGCAGTGAATATAGGACAGCGGAAGGCTACACCTTC
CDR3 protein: CASSEYRTAEGYTF

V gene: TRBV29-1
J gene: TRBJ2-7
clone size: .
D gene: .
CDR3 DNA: TGCAGCGTTGAGTCGGACTCCCCCTACGAGCAGTACTTC
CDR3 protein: CSVESDSPYEQYF

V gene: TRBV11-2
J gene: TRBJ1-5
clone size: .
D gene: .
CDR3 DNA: TGTGCCAGCAGCTTAGGACAGGATCAGCCCCAGCATTTT
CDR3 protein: CASSLGQDQPQHF

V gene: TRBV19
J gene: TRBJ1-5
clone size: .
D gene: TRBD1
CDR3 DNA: TGTGCCAGTAGTTCCCCGACAGGGGATCATCAGCCCCAGCATTTT
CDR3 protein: CASSSPTGDHQPQHF

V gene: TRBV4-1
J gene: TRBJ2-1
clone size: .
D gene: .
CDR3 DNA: TGCGCCAGCAGCCGAAGAGAGGACGGGAGTATTGGTGAGCAGTTCTTC
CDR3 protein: CASSRREDGSIGEQFF

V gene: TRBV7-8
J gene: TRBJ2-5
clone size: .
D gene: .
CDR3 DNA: TGTGCCAGCAGCTTAGTTAGACTTCGAGAGACCCAGTACTTC
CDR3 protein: CASSLVRLRETQYF

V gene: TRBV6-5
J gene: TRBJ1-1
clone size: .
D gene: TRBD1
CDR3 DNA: TGTGCCAGCATCCCGACAGGGCCCAACACTGAAGCTTTCTTT
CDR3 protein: CASIPTGPNTEAFF

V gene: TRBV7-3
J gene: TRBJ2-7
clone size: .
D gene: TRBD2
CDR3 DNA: TGTGCCAGCAGCTCCGAGCGGGAGGCCATTAAATTCTACGAGCAGTACTTC
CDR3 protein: CASSSEREAIKFYEQYF

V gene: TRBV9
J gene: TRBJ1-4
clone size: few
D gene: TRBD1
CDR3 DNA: TGTGCCAGCAGCGTCTACAGGGGTTCGGGTGAAAAACTGTTTTTT
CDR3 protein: CASSVYRGSGEKLFF

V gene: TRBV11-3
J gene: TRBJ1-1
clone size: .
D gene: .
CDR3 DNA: TGTGCCAGCAATGGAGGCTCGAACACTGAAGCTTTCTTT
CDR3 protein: CASNGGSNTEAFF

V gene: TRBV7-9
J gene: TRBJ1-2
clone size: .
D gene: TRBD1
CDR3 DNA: TGTGCCAGCAGTCGCACAGGGGGAGATAACTATGGCTACACCTTC
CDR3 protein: CASSRTGGDNYGYTF

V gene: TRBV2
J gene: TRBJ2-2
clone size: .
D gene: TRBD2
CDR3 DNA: TGTGCCAGCCAAGGACTAGCTGCCGGGGAGCTGTTTTTT
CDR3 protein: CASQGLAAGELFF

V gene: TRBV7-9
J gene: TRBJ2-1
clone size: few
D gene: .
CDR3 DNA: TGTGCCAGCAGCTTAACCAGGGAGCAGTTCTTC
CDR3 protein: CASSLTREQFF

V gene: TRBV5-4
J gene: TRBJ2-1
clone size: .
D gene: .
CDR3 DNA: TGTGCCAGCAGCTTCGAACAGGGTGCCTACAATGAGCAGTTCTTC
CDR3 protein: CASSFEQGAYNEQFF

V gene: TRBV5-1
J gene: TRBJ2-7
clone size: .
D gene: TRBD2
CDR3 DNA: TGCGCCAGCAGCTTGGGGATAGCGGGAGGGCCAGGAAGGGAGCAGTACTTC
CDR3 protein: CASSLGIAGGPGREQYF

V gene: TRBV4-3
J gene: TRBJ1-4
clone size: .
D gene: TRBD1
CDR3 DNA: TGCGCCAGCAGCGAGCACGGGACAGGGGAAGAAAAACTGTTTTTT
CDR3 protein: CASSEHGTGEEKLFF

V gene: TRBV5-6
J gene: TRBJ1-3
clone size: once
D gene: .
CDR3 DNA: TGTGCCAGCAGCCGCTTCGGGGTCCTTATGGGAAACACCATATATTTT
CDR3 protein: CASSRFGVLMGNTIYF

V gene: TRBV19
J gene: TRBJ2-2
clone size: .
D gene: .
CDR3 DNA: TGTGCCAGTAGTATGGCGGGTTTTGTGGAAATTCACTATACCGGGGAGCTGTTTTTT
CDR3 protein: CASSMAGFVEIHYTGELFF

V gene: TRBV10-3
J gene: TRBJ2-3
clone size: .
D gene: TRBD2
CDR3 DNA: TGTGCCATCGGGCCCAGCGGGAGGGCCACAGATACGCAGTATTTT
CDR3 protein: CAIGPSGRATDTQYF

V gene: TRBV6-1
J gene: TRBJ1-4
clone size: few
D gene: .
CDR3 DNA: TGTGCCAGCAGTGAAGCGGTGGGGAGGGGTAATGAAAAACTGTTTTTT
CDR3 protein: CASSEAVGRGNEKLFF

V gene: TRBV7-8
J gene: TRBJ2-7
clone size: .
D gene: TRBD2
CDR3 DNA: TGTGCCAGCAGCGTGGTGGGACTAGCGTCAAGCTCCTACGAGCAGTACTTC
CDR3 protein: CASSVVGLASSSYEQYF

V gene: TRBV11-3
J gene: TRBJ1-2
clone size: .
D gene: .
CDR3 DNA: TGTGCCAGCAGCCCTTCTCCAAGGGGCGACGTCGGCTACACCTTC
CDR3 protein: CASSPSPRGDVGYTF

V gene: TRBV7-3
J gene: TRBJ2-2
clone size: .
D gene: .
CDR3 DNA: TGTGCCAGCAGCCCCCAAAGAGGGTTCGGGGAGCTGTTTTTT
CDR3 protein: CASSPQRGFGELFF

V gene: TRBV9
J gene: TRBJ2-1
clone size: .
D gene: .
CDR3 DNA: TGTGCCAGCAGCAAGGACTTGCTCAGTGAGCAGTTCTTC
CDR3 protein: CASSKDLLSEQFF

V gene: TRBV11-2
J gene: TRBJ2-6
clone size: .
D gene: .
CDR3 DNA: TGTGCCAGCAGCTCCCATTCTGGGGCCAACGTCCTGACTTTC
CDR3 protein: CASSSHSGANVLTF

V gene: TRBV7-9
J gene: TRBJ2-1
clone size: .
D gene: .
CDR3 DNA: TGTGCCAGCAGCTTAGATGCGGGAAGCTCCTACAATGAGCAGTTCTTC
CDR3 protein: CASSLDAGSSYNEQFF

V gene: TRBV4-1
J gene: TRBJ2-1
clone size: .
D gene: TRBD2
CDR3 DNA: TGCGCCAGCAGTTCCGATTCGACTAGCCTACCCTACAATGAGCAGTTCTTC
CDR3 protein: CASSSDSTSLPYNEQFF